One sample yielded the 21 T cell receptor beta chains listed below, sequenced in a study of blood T cell repertoires in COVID-19. The repertoire was sequenced with immunoSEQ multiplex PCR; TCRdb's copy has only in-frame clones and lacks some. The table shows 70,000 to 100,000 clones, with 75% to 90% occurring only once. The sequencing sample was made of peripheral blood. These receptors were collected from a man older than 75 with active or convalescent COVID-19.

CDR3 bases: TGTGCCAGCAGTACCGGGACAGGGGACATGGAGACCCAGTACTTC. Protein sequence: CASSTGTGDMETQYF. The chain employs TRBV6-2 or TRBV6-3 and TRBJ2-5; 10 nucleotides match TRBD1. Germline CDR1 MNHEY, CDR2 SVGEGT. V shed 5 bases and J 5 bases; nucleotides not matched to a gene: 8. The CDR3 contains 15 residues.

This clone was seen just once. The chain is built from TRBV5-4 and TRBJ2-3; 13 nucleotides agree with TRBD2. V shed 3 bases, J shed 4 bases, and the junction held 5 bases outside the gene matches. In germline, CDR1 is SGHNT, CDR2 YYREEE (reference sequence). The CDR3 consists of 16 residues. The CDR3 protein is CASSSTTSGRSDTQYF. The CDR3 DNA sequence: TGTGCCAGCAGCTCAACGACTAGCGGGAGGTCAGATACGCAGTATTTT.

The chain uses TRBV5-1 and TRBJ2-3, with 11 bases that match TRBD2. CDR3 length equals 16 residues. V shed 6 bases and J 0 bases; nucleotides not matched to a gene: 6. CDR1 and CDR2 (germline): SGHRS, YFSETQ. DNA of the CDR3: TGCGCCAGCAACCAGGGACTAGCGGAGAGCACAGATACGCAGTATTTT. Residues: CASNQGLAESTDTQYF.

J is TRBJ1-2 and V is TRBV28; 11 bases agree with TRBD1. Germline assignment: CDR1 MDHEN and CDR2 SYDVKM. This CDR3 comprises 17 residues. The ends lost 6 bases at V and 4 bases at J; junction bases unmatched: 13. This chain's CDR3 is CASRQTGTGGAVYGYTF. CDR3 bases: TGTGCCAGCAGACAAACCGGGACAGGGGGTGCGGTCTATGGCTACACCTTC.

The chain couples TRBV5-5 to TRBJ2-5; 9 positions agree with TRBD1. Germline values: CDR1 SGHKS, CDR2 YYEKEE (reference sequence). V dropped 4 bases and J dropped 5; count of bases not matched to a gene: 6. The CDR3 has 14 amino acids. The CDR3 region is CASSRNTGGETQYF. DNA for the CDR3: TGTGCCAGCAGCCGGAATACAGGGGGCGAGACCCAGTACTTC.

This clone was observed once. The J gene is TRBJ2-1, the V gene TRBV28; TRBD2 agrees at 7 bases. The CDR3 runs to 16 residues. The V segment lost 5 bases and the J segment 0 bases; nucleotides outside the gene matches: 7. The germline gives CDR1 MDHEN, CDR2 SYDVKM. CDR3 amino acids: CASSARLAASYNEQFF. In DNA, the CDR3 is TGTGCCAGCAGTGCCCGGCTAGCGGCCTCCTACAATGAGCAGTTCTTC.

V usage is TRBV5-1 and J usage is TRBJ1-1; D is unresolved. Deletions cut 4 bases from V and 0 bases from J, with 13 bases between. CDR1 SGHRS and CDR2 YFSETQ come from the germline V gene. The CDR3 extends over 15 amino acids. The chain's CDR3 is CASSLDSPMNTEAFF. The CDR3 DNA follows: TGCGCCAGCAGCCTTGATTCTCCTATGAACACTGAAGCTTTCTTT.

The rearrangement links TRBV5-1 to TRBJ1-1; a possible D gene is TRBD1 (6 bases). The CDR3 is made up of 12 amino acids. V shed 5 bases and J shed 7 bases, with 12 bases lying between them. Germline V CDR1 and CDR2: SGHRS, YFSETQ. DNA of the CDR3: TGCGCCAGCAGTTTACAGGGTAATGAAGCTTTCTTT. Its translation is CASSLQGNEAFF.

This sequence joins TRBV19 and TRBJ1-1; unclear D gene. Germline V gene sequence: CDR1 LNHDA, CDR2 SQIVND (reference sequence). The CDR3 contains 14 residues. V was shortened by 3 bases and J by 1 base, with 9 bases between the two germline ends. The CDR3 DNA sequence: TGTGCCAGTAGTATCCGGGGTGGGAACACTGAAGCTTTCTTT. Encoded protein: CASSIRGGNTEAFF. The full variable domain, with the rest looked up from reference TRBV19 and TRBJ1-1, is DGGITQSPKYLFRKEGQNVTLSCEQNLNHDAMYWYRQDPGQGLRLIYYSQIVNDFQKGDIAEGYSVSREKKESFPLTVTSAQKNPTAFYLCASSIRGGNTEAFFGQGTRLTVV.

In this sample, this clone turned up once. The CDR3 spells CASSDGGSSYNEQFF. The CDR3, as DNA: TGTGCCAGCAGCGATGGAGGAAGCTCCTACAATGAGCAGTTCTTC. The chain has TRBV2 and TRBJ2-1, with a tentative D call TRBD2 (5 bases). CDR3 length equals 15 residues. V was shortened by 6 bases and J by 0 bases, with 12 bases between the two germline ends. Germline V gives CDR1 SNHLY, CDR2 FYNNEI.

CDR3 region: CASTGLAEAGELFF. The CDR3 bases are TGTGCCAGCACCGGACTAGCGGAAGCCGGGGAGCTGTTTTTT. The chain carries TRBV2 and TRBJ2-2, with TRBD2 matching 10 bases. The CDR3 is 14 amino acids. CDR1 and CDR2 (germline): SNHLY, FYNNEI. The trim removed 7 bases at V and 6 bases at J, leaving 5 bases unmatched.

This chain joins TRBV5-1 and TRBJ1-3, with D possibly matching TRBD1 (6 bases). The CDR3 extends over 17 amino acids. Germline loops: CDR1 SGHRS, CDR2 YFSETQ. V was trimmed by 3 bases and J by 4 bases, leaving 20 bases between them. This chain's CDR3 is CASSSSTGMQSGNTIYF. The CDR3 DNA sequence: TGCGCCAGCAGCTCCTCAACAGGGATGCAGTCGGGAAACACCATATATTTT.

The chain recombines TRBV18 with TRBJ2-7; 7 nucleotides match TRBD2. The V and J ends lost 4 bases and 2 bases, in that order; junction bases with no gene match: 8. The CDR3 runs to 15 residues. The germline CDR1 and CDR2 sequences are KGHSH and LQKENI. CDR3 sequence (DNA): TGTGCCAGCTCACTAGGGACGGGGGGAACCTACGAGCAGTACTTC. It encodes CASSLGTGGTYEQYF.

The V and J genes are TRBV29-1 and TRBJ1-2, with D possibly TRBD1 on 5 matching bases. Trimming took 1 base from V and 4 from J, leaving 19 bases between them. The CDR3 has 16 amino acids. CDR1 is SQVTM and CDR2 is ANQGSEA in the germline V gene. CDR3 sequence (DNA): TGCAGCGTTGAAGCCGTTTGGGGCAGCGAAGCCTATGGCTACACCTTC. Its protein is CSVEAVWGSEAYGYTF.

V gene TRBV28 combines with J gene TRBJ1-5, with a tentative D call TRBD1 (6 bases). Germline V CDR1 and CDR2: MDHEN, SYDVKM. The V end was cut by 6 bases, the J end by 3 bases, with 15 bases between. This CDR3 has 15 amino acids. In nucleotides, the CDR3 is TGTGCCAGCAGACCCCAGGGGCGACTCAATCAGCCCCAGCATTTT. Translation: CASRPQGRLNQPQHF. The full variable domain, in which reference TRBV28 and TRBJ1-5 provide the parts outside the CDR3, is DVKVTQSSRYLVKRTGEKVFLECVQDMDHENMFWYRQDPGLGLRLIYFSYDVKMKEKGDIPEGYSVSREKKERFSLILESASTNQTSMYLCASRPQGRLNQPQHFGDGTRLSIL.

The chain carries TRBV30 and TRBJ2-6; tentatively, D is TRBD2 (5 bases). In germline, CDR1 is GTSNPN, CDR2 SVGIG (reference sequence). V lost 4 bases to trimming and J lost 2 bases, with 9 bases between them. The CDR3 has 14 amino acids. Here the CDR3 DNA reads TGTGCCTGGACCGGGGTGGCTGGGGCCAACGTCCTGACTTTC. Translation gives CAWTGVAGANVLTF. Looking up the rest from reference TRBV30 and TRBJ2-6 gives the full variable domain: SQTIHQWPATLVQPVGSPLSLECTVEGTSNPNLYWYRQAAGRGLQLLFYSVGIGQISSEVPQNLSASRPQDRQFILSSKKLLLSDSGFYLCAWTGVAGANVLTFGAGSRLTVL.

V usage is TRBV9 and J usage is TRBJ2-2, with 10 nucleotides matching TRBD2. The junction had 7 bases not matched to a gene; V was cut back by 0 bases and J by 5 bases. CDR1 and CDR2 (germline): SGDLS, YYNGEE. The CDR3 runs to 17 residues. The CDR3 reads CASSVGAGTSVTGELFF. The DNA for the CDR3 is TGTGCCAGCAGCGTAGGGGCCGGGACTAGCGTTACCGGGGAGCTGTTTTTT.

V and J are TRBV18 and TRBJ2-7; 14 bases line up with TRBD2. With 4 bases clipped from V and 6 bases from J, the junction kept 11 bases outside the gene matches. From germline, CDR1 is KGHSH and CDR2 LQKENI. This CDR3 contains 17 residues. CDR3 sequence reads: CASSRGTSGSGQSEQYF. The CDR3 DNA is TGTGCCAGCTCACGAGGGACTAGCGGGAGTGGGCAATCCGAGCAGTACTTC.

This rearrangement joins TRBV7-8 to TRBJ1-5, with 7 positions matching TRBD1. The V gene's germline CDR1 is SGHVS and CDR2 FQNEAQ. The trim removed 5 bases at V and 4 bases at J, leaving 8 bases unmatched. This CDR3 spans 15 amino acids. The CDR3 here is CASSLDRRTNQPQHF. The CDR3 DNA is TGTGCCAGCAGCCTGGACAGGAGGACTAATCAGCCCCAGCATTTT.

The V call is TRBV27, the J call TRBJ1-3, with D perhaps matching TRBD1 (5 bases). In germline, CDR1 is MNHEY, CDR2 SMNVEV (reference sequence). This CDR3 has 13 residues. The germline V and J ends were trimmed by 4 bases and 3 bases, with 7 bases remaining between them. In DNA, the CDR3 is TGTGCCAGCAGTTCAGGGCTTGGAAACACCATATATTTT. Translated: CASSSGLGNTIYF.

The rearrangement uses TRBV7-9 and TRBJ1-1; the D gene is possibly TRBD1 (5 bases). Germline values: CDR1 SEHNR, CDR2 FQNEAQ (reference sequence). There are 15 residues in the CDR3. Trimming removed 5 bases at V and 0 bases at J, with 13 bases between. CDR3: CASSPQGTVNTEAFF. The CDR3 coding sequence is TGTGCCAGCAGCCCGCAAGGGACTGTGAACACTGAAGCTTTCTTT.